The 3 T cell receptor beta chains reported below all come from one sample, sequenced in a study of blood T cell repertoires in COVID-19. TCRdb keeps only in-frame clones here, not all; method: immunoSEQ multiplex PCR. Here the sample spans around 270,000 clones, roughly 89% being singletons. Sequenced material: peripheral blood. These receptors came from a woman in her thirties or forties who had recovered from COVID-19.

This rearrangement joins TRBV30 to TRBJ1-1; TRBD1 might be the D (5 bases). The ends were cut back, 0 bases at V and 4 bases at J, with 12 bases in the middle. Germline assignment: CDR1 GTSNPN and CDR2 SVGIG (reference sequence). CDR3 length: 14 residues. The CDR3 region has the DNA TGTGCCTGGAGTGTACCCAGGGCAGGCACTGAAGCTTTCTTT. Amino acid sequence: CAWSVPRAGTEAFF.

This chain joins TRBV7-2 and TRBJ2-1, with 12 bases lining up with TRBD2. J gave up 6 bases and V 6 bases, and 15 bases lay outside the gene matches. The CDR3 runs 18 residues. The V gene's germline CDR1 is SGHTA and CDR2 FQGNSA. CDR3 bases: TGTGCCAGCAGTCGTAAGTTACTAGCGGGGGGCCGCCCCAATGAGCAGTTCTTC. Protein sequence: CASSRKLLAGGRPNEQFF.

This rearrangement joins TRBV28 to TRBJ2-1, with 10 bases lining up with TRBD2. The CDR3 runs 14 residues. Germline V gene lookup returns CDR1 MDHEN and CDR2 SYDVKM. The trim removed 6 bases at V and 3 bases at J, leaving 2 bases unmatched. The CDR3 DNA follows: TGTGCCAGCAGAAAGCGGGGGGGCTACAATGAGCAGTTCTTC. Amino acids: CASRKRGGYNEQFF.